This T cell receptor (beta chain) is drawn from a study of beta chain features in type 1 diabetes. General study findings and limits: Any role of HLA type in TCRB rearrangement remained unresolved here.

Expressed TCRB transcripts were sequenced because the isolated RNA had all been reverse transcribed beforehand. Method: immunoSEQ multiplex PCR; TCRdb's copy keeps in-frame clones and lacks some. The sample contains a few hundred thousand clones, 20% of which appear only once. Losses at the gene ends were 5 bases for V and 7 bases for J; bases not matched to a gene: 5. This CDR3 contains 14 residues. Germline CDR1 SGDLS, CDR2 YYNGEE. This clone was found a few times. Its specificity is not known. The chain has TRBV9 and TRBJ2-7; TRBD2 matches 14 bases. The sequenced material came from naive CD4+ T cells from blood. The clonotype comes from a woman aged 18-29 years in good health. The CDR3 nucleotides read TGTGCCAGCAGTGCCGGGACTAGCGGGAGAGAGCAGTACTTC. Protein product: CASSAGTSGREQYF.